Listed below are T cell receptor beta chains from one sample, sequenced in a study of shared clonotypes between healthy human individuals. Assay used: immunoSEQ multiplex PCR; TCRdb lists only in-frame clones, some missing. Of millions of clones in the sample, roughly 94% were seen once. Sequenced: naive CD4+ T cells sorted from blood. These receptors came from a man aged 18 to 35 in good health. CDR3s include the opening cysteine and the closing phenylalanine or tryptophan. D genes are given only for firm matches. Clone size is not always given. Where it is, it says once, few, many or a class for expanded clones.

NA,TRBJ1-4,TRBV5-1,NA,TGCGCCAGCAGCTTGAATTCCGCAACTAATGAAAAACTGTTTTTT,CASSLNSATNEKLFF
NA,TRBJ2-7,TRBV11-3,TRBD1,TGTGCCAGCAGCTTAGCAGGGACAGGGGGAGAGCAGTACTTC,CASSLAGTGGEQYF
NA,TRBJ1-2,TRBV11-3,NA,TGTGCCAGCAGCCCCCGGGGCGGTGGTGGCTACACCTTC,CASSPRGGGGYTF
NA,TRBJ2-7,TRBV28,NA,TGTGCCAGCACCCGAGGGGCCTACGAGCAGTACTTC,CASTRGAYEQYF
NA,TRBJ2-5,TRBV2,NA,TGTGCCAGCAGTGCTCGGACAGAGCAAGTGACCCAGTACTTC,CASSARTEQVTQYF
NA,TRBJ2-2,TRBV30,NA,TGTGCCTGGAAAGACCAAACCAACACCGGGGAGCTGTTTTTT,CAWKDQTNTGELFF
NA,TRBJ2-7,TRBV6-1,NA,TGTGCCAGCAGTGAAGCGGTCGTACCTTACGAGCAGTACTTC,CASSEAVVPYEQYF
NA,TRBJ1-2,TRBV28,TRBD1,TGTGCCAGCAGTTCCCAGGGGGCTTACTATGGCTACACCTTC,CASSSQGAYYGYTF
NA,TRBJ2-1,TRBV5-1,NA,TGCGCCAGCAGCTTGCGGCAGTATTACAATGAGCAGTTCTTC,CASSLRQYYNEQFF
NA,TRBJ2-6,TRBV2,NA,TGTGCCAGCAGTCGGTCTGGGGCCAACGTCCTGACTTTC,CASSRSGANVLTF
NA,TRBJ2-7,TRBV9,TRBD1,TGTGCCAGCAGCGTAGCTGGGGACAGGTACGAGCAGTACTTC,CASSVAGDRYEQYF
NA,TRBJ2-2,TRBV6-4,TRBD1,TGTGCCAGCAGCGGACAGGTGGACACCGGGGAGCTGTTTTTT,CASSGQVDTGELFF
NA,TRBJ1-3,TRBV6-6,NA,TGTGCCAGCAGTAGTGTGACAGGAGAACCTGGAAACACCATATATTTT,CASSSVTGEPGNTIYF
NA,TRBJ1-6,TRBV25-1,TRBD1,TGTGCCAGCAGTGCGAAGCCCACAGGGGGCAATTCACCCCTCCACTTT,CASSAKPTGGNSPLHF
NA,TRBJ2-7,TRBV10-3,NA,TGTGCCATCAGTGAGGGGCCCCCAACAGGGACCTCCTACGAGCAGTACTTC,CAISEGPPTGTSYEQYF
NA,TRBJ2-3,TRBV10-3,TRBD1,TGTGCCATCAGTGGGGGACAGATAACTAGCACAGATACGCAGTATTTT,CAISGGQITSTDTQYF
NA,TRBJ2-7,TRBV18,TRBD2,TGTGCCAGCTCACCATGGGGGGGAGTGGGCTCCTACGAGCAGTACTTC,CASSPWGGVGSYEQYF
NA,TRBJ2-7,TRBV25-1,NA,TGTGCCAGCGGCAGGGGTCCAGACGAGCAGTACTTC,CASGRGPDEQYF
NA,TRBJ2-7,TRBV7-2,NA,TGTGCCAGCAGCTTAGCCCTGGGGAAGCAGTACTTC,CASSLALGKQYF
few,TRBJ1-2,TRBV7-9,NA,TGTGCCAGCACCCTTGATGGCTACACCTTC,CASTLDGYTF
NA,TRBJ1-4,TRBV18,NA,TGTGCCAGCTCACCAACTATTGCGTCAAATGAAAAACTGTTTTTT,CASSPTIASNEKLFF
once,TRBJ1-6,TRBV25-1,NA,TGTGCCAGCAAGACGGGGGCAGGGAATTCACCCCTCCACTTT,CASKTGAGNSPLHF
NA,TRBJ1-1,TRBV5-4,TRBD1,TGTGCCAGCAAACGACAGGGGAACACTGAAGCTTTCTTT,CASKRQGNTEAFF
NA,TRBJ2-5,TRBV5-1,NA,TGCGCCAGCAGTTCAGGACAGTACGAAGAGACCCAGTACTTC,CASSSGQYEETQYF
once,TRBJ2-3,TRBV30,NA,TGTGCCTGGAGTCCGGACAGCACTACGCAGTATTTT,CAWSPDSTTQYF
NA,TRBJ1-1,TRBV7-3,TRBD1,TGTGCCAGCAGCCGACAGGGGGGCACTGAAGCTTTCTTT,CASSRQGGTEAFF
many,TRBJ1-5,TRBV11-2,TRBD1,TGTGCCAGCAGCCGAGGGGGCTATTTGGGCAATCAGCCCCAGCATTTT,CASSRGGYLGNQPQHF
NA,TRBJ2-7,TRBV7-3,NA,TGTGCCAGCAGCTCCTGGACAGTCTCCGAGCAGTACTTC,CASSSWTVSEQYF
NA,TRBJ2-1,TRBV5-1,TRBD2,TGCGCCAGCAGCGTCGTAGCGGGAGTAGGCTACAATGAGCAGTTCTTC,CASSVVAGVGYNEQFF